A single sample is the source of the 16 T cell receptor beta chains below, sequenced in a study of shared clonotypes between healthy human individuals (TCRdb year 2020). Libraries were prepared through the immunoSEQ multiplex PCR assay. TCRdb stores this immuneACCESS table with in-frame sequences only. Part of the clones is absent; in the studies checked, under half of the shortfall reflects unresolved V genes, and no reason is known for the rest. Recorded for this sample are 2 million to 2.5 million clones; about 92% of them occurred a single time. The ten top clones hold 0.35% to 0.5% of the sample. Sequencing input: naive CD4+ T cells from PBMCs. The cell subset or site label corresponds to: CD45RA+ positively selected. The source of these receptors is a man aged 18-30 years in good health. Some clones in this sample may be carry-over from other donors' samples.

The chain couples TRBV10-3 to TRBJ1-2; 10 bases match TRBD1. Germline lookup yields CDR1 ENHRY and CDR2 SYGVKD. The CDR3 spans 14 residues. The junction had 7 bases not matched to a gene; V was cut back by 10 bases and J by 2 bases. The CDR3: CATRSDRGNYGYTF. The CDR3 DNA follows: TGTGCCACCCGATCGGACAGGGGGAACTATGGCTACACCTTC.

The chain links TRBV10-2 to TRBJ2-1; 9 nucleotides match TRBD2. CDR3 size: 15 residues. V was clipped by 6 bases and J by 5 bases; unmatched bases: 8. The germline CDR1 and CDR2 sequences are WSHSY and SAAADI. CDR3 amino acids: CASRPIAGAHNEQFF. In DNA form, the CDR3 reads TGCGCCAGCAGGCCGATAGCGGGGGCCCACAATGAGCAGTTCTTC.

The J gene is TRBJ1-2, the V gene TRBV30; tentative D call: TRBD1 (5 bases). V was shortened by 5 bases and J by 6 bases, with 22 bases between the two germline ends. This CDR3 has 15 residues. Germline V gene lookup returns CDR1 GTSNPN and CDR2 SVGIG (reference sequence). The CDR3 reads CAWEAAGGVAHGYTF. The CDR3 bases are TGTGCCTGGGAAGCCGCCGGAGGGGTCGCGCATGGCTACACCTTC.

Remarks on this clone: Different DNA sequences within this sample yield the same CDR3. The chain joins TRBV30 to TRBJ2-5; the D is unclear. Trimming shortened V by 1 base and J by 5 bases, and 5 bases separated the two germline ends. The CDR3 extends over 11 amino acids. Germline V gene data show CDR1 as GTSNPN and CDR2 as SVGIG (reference sequence). CDR3 sequence: CAWSERETQYF. CDR3 nucleotides: TGTGCCTGGAGTGAAAGGGAGACCCAGTACTTC.

This rearrangement joins TRBV27 to TRBJ2-7; D ambiguous. Per the germline V gene, CDR1 is MNHEY and CDR2 is SMNVEV (reference sequence). Trimming shortened V by 7 bases and J by 0 bases, and 16 bases separated the two germline ends. The CDR3 covers 15 residues. The CDR3 sequence: CASTTNFRYSYEQYF. The DNA of the CDR3 is TGTGCCAGCACCACCAATTTCCGCTACTCCTACGAGCAGTACTTC.

This sequence joins TRBV28 and TRBJ1-5; D ambiguous. With 6 bases removed from V and 0 bases from J, the gap between germline ends came to 9 bases. This CDR3 has 14 residues. The V gene's germline CDR1 is MDHEN and CDR2 SYDVKM. The CDR3 loop reads CASSKQNSNQPQHF. Here the CDR3 DNA reads TGTGCCAGCAGCAAACAAAATAGCAATCAGCCCCAGCATTTT.

A single count supports this clone. The chain recombines TRBV11-2 with TRBJ1-1; D unresolved. This CDR3 is 12 amino acids long. V lost 2 bases to trimming and J lost 11 bases, with 12 bases between them. Germline values: CDR1 SGHAT, CDR2 FQNNGV. The CDR3, as DNA: TGTGCCAGCAGCTTACCCCTACGGCGGGCTTTCTTT. This codes for CASSLPLRRAFF.

This chain links TRBV9 with TRBJ2-3, with D maybe TRBD2 (6 bases). The V end lost 3 bases, the J end lost 2 bases, and 13 bases lay between the germline ends. Germline lookup yields CDR1 SGDLS and CDR2 YYNGEE. This CDR3 comprises 15 residues. In DNA form, the CDR3 reads TGTGCCAGCAGCGCTCTGAGCGGGCTCACAGATACGCAGTATTTT. Amino acid sequence: CASSALSGLTDTQYF. Full variable domain (remainder filled in from reference TRBV9 and TRBJ2-3): DSGVTQTPKHLITATGQRVTLRCSPRSGDLSVYWYQQSLDQGLQFLIQYYNGEERAKGNILERFSAQQFPDLHSELNLSSLELGDSALYFCASSALSGLTDTQYFGPGTRLTVL.

The chain links TRBV29-1 to TRBJ2-1; 8 positions agree with TRBD2. Germline V gene lookup returns CDR1 SQVTM and CDR2 ANQGSEA. CDR3 length: 13 residues. The V segment lost 8 bases and the J segment 8 bases; nucleotides outside the gene matches: 11. The DNA of the CDR3 is TGCAGCTCCCTCGGGGCGGGAGGTGATGAGCAGTTCTTC. Translation gives CSSLGAGGDEQFF.

This clone was seen only a few times. This same CDR3 is encoded by further DNA sequences in the sample. The chain recombines TRBV5-1 with TRBJ1-5; possibly TRBD1 for D (6 bases). Trimming shortened V by 0 bases and J by 4 bases, and 8 bases separated the two germline ends. The CDR3 is made up of 14 amino acids. Germline V gene lookup returns CDR1 SGHRS and CDR2 YFSETQ. For the CDR3, the DNA is TGCGCCAGCAGCTTGGAGGGGGGAAATCAGCCCCAGCATTTT. It translates to CASSLEGGNQPQHF.

The chain carries TRBV5-6 and TRBJ1-2; D is unclear. Germline V gene sequence: CDR1 SGHDT, CDR2 YYEEEE. V was pared by 1 base and J by 4 bases, with 11 bases between. The CDR3 consists of 14 residues. The CDR3 region is CASSLSGEGYGYTF. Here the CDR3 DNA reads TGTGCCAGCAGCTTGAGTGGGGAGGGCTATGGCTACACCTTC.

CDR3 bases: TGCAGCGTTGCGGGCACAGATACGCAGTATTTT. As protein: CSVAGTDTQYF. The V and J genes are TRBV29-1 and TRBJ2-3, with unresolved D. With 4 bases removed from V and 1 base from J, the gap between germline ends came to 3 bases. The CDR3 is 11 amino acids. Looked up from germline, CDR1 is SQVTM and CDR2 is ANQGSEA.

The J gene is TRBJ2-3, the V gene TRBV5-6, with 10 bases identical to TRBD2. CDR1 and CDR2 from the germline V gene are SGHDT and YYEEEE. With 3 bases clipped from V and 2 bases from J, the junction kept 9 bases outside the gene matches. The CDR3 covers 17 residues. CDR3 protein: CASSSRTTSGFTDTQYF. The DNA of the CDR3 is TGTGCCAGCAGCTCAAGAACGACTAGCGGGTTCACAGATACGCAGTATTTT.

The chain uses TRBV4-1 and TRBJ2-7, with 8 bases lining up with TRBD1. Germline V lookup: CDR1 MGHRA, CDR2 YSYEKL. The CDR3 extends over 15 amino acids. The V segment lost 0 bases and the J segment 3 bases; nucleotides outside the gene matches: 4. The CDR3 protein is CASSQERDRNYEQYF. CDR3 nucleotide sequence: TGCGCCAGCAGCCAAGAAAGGGACAGGAACTACGAGCAGTACTTC.

V usage is TRBV2 and J usage is TRBJ2-2; D is undetermined. The CDR3 runs 16 residues. CDR1 SNHLY and CDR2 FYNNEI come from the germline V gene. Between the trimmed V and J ends, which lost 1 base and 0 bases, there was a span of 9 bases. CDR3 residues: CASSEEAVANTGELFF. CDR3 DNA sequence: TGTGCCAGCAGTGAAGAGGCCGTCGCGAACACCGGGGAGCTGTTTTTT.

On this clone itself: This sample also contains other DNA sequences that code for the same CDR3. CDR3 residues: CASSVGLAGETQYF. The CDR3 DNA follows: TGTGCCAGCAGCGTAGGACTAGCTGGCGAGACCCAGTACTTC. The V gene is TRBV9, the J gene TRBJ2-5, with TRBD2 matching 7 bases. V lost 0 bases to trimming and J lost 5 bases; unmatched junction nucleotides: 4. The germline V gene encodes CDR1 SGDLS and CDR2 YYNGEE. This CDR3 has 14 residues.